This note documents a single T cell receptor beta chain sequence. What it recognizes is unknown. These data belong to a study of T-cell reconstitution after alpha-beta-depleted transplantation in children. Study-wide results and caveats: Surviving thymic progenitors and recipient T cells were the source of high TCRbeta diversity at day 60 in some patients.

Germline loops: CDR1 SQVTM, CDR2 ANQGSEA. This CDR3 contains 13 residues. The V segment lost 7 bases and the J segment 5 bases; nucleotides outside the gene matches: 9. Preparing the TCRbeta library involved the use of unique molecular identifiers. TCRdb re-called the PCR reads through MiXCR, storing one row per CDR3 protein. Of 700,000 to 950,000 distinct CDR3 sequences detected, approximately 15% appear once; the ten largest clones hold approximately 4.5%. This chain joins TRBV29-1 and TRBJ2-5; 8 bases map to TRBD1. The specimen was PBMCs, mostly from graft donor cells, collected 360 days after TCRalphabeta/CD19-depleted stem cell transplant. The receptor was isolated from a male patient aged 10-17 years who had a stem cell transplant for acute lymphoblastic leukemia, so the T cells may come from the graft donor. DNA of the CDR3: TGCAGCGGATGGACAGGGTATAGGGAGACCCAGTACTTC. Translating it yields CSGWTGYRETQYF. Based on the CDR3 plus reference TRBV29-1 and TRBJ2-5, the full variable domain is SAVISQKPSRDICQRGTSLTIQCQVDSQVTMMFWYRQQPGQSLTLIATANQGSEATYESGFVIDKFPISRPNLTFSTLTVSNMSPEDSSIYLCSGWTGYRETQYFGPGTRLLVL.